This T cell receptor (beta chain) was documented in a study of cytomegalovirus exposure and HLA in healthy donors. The method was immunoSEQ multiplex PCR; TCRdb's version includes in-frame clones alone and lacks a portion of them. This sample yields some 240,000 clones, of which roughly 84% are seen a single time; approximately 2% belongs to the top ten. There are a few counts of this clone. The germline gives CDR1 MNHNY, CDR2 SVGAGI (reference sequence). The CDR3 totals 13 residues. V lost 8 bases, J lost 6 bases, and 16 bases lay in between. The chain carries TRBV6-6 and TRBJ1-2; possible D gene TRBD1, 6 bases. This sequence originates from a woman younger than 35 in good health and CMV-seropositive. The sample comprised PBMCs. Here the CDR3 DNA reads TGTGCCAGCCGGGGGGCGGGGGCAAATGGCTACACCTTC. It encodes CASRGAGANGYTF.